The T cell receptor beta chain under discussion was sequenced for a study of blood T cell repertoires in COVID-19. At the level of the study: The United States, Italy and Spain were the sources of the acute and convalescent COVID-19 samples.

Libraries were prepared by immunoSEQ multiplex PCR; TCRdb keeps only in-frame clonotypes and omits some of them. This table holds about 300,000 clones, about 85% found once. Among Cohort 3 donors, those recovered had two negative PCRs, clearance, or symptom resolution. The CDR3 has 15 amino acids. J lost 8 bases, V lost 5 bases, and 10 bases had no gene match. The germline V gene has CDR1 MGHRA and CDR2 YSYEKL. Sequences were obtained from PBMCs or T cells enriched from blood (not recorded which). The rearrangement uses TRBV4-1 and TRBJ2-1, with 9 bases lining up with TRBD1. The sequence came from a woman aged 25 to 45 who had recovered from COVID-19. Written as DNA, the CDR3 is TGCGCCAGCAGCAAGAGAGGACAGGGGAGGGATGAGCAGTTCTTC. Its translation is CASSKRGQGRDEQFF.